Below, one TCR beta chain is given with its context. The specificity of this receptor is unknown. Base qualities are missing; no much larger clone stands one base away. The sample originates from a study of beta chain features in type 1 diabetes (dated by TCRdb to the late 2010s). About the full investigation: Mean age, gender distribution, total cell number and subset yield were not different between patients and healthy donors. A total of approximately 99,000,000 sorted cells were examined across all samples, and RNA yield correlated strongly with the number of cells per subset. The study compared the TCRB repertoires of sorted circulating CD4+ T cell subsets in recently diagnosed type 1 diabetes patients with those in matched healthy donors. Whereas all 30 or so donors provided naive and central memory subsets, regulatory and stem cell-like memory subsets were isolated from just 8 patients and roughly 8 healthy donors.

From the cysteine through the phenylalanine, the CDR3 covers 13 amino acids. The retained sequence is limited to the CDR3, 39 bases, with the frame set at the first base. CDR1 MGHDK and CDR2 SYGVNS were looked up in the germline V gene. V and J lose 5 bases and 11 bases, and a span of 16 bases separates them. Study-level results and caveats: Because cDNA was sequenced instead of genomic DNA, highly expressing activated cells could be over-represented, though the groups showed no difference in activation or CD3 levels. Because small numbers of individuals were included in the HLA sub-analyses, any influence of HLA type on TCRB rearrangement was left unresolved. Shorter templates might have been favored by PCR, but patient and control samples were amplified and corrected together, so both groups would have been affected equally by any skew. At VDJ recombination sites, patients with type 1 diabetes made fewer insertions and deleted more nucleotides, a pattern implying thymic rearrangement abnormalities. Naive, central memory and regulatory TCRB repertoires appeared to be more similar among patients than among healthy donors. Type 1 diabetes patients showed a moderate but significant shortening of TCRB CDR3 length in all four CD4+ subsets.

The High Capacity cDNA Reverse Transcription Kit was used to reverse transcribe all of the isolated RNA, meaning that expressed TCRB transcripts were what got sequenced. Deep immunoSEQ sequencing was performed on naive, central memory and regulatory T cell samples, with an average of roughly 4 million total reads per sample. After sorted cells were lysed in RLT buffer, RNA was extracted with DNase-treated RNeasy Micro or Mini kits, with the choice depending on cell number. Each cell subset was processed on its own to prevent cross-contamination, while patient and healthy donor samples were processed together. The immunoSEQ multiplex PCR was used to amplify TCRB sequences from cDNA, generating 87-bp fragments that spanned the CDR3 region. Sequencing of the amplicons was done on the Illumina HiSeq platform. In the original analysis: PCR bias was computationally corrected using synthetic template baselines, reads within Hamming distance 2 were collapsed, and singletons that could not be merged were discarded. Reads were aligned against IMGT so that V, D and J genes, CDR3 length and insertions or deletions at six rearrangement sites could be assigned. Clonotype counts were normalized to sorted cell number within each subset before computing true diversity and Gini coefficients with the tcR R package. The overlap coefficient, calculated on TCRB nucleotide sequences, was used to measure repertoire sharing. Out-of-frame TCRB sequences from naive cells were analyzed as a proxy for the pre-selection repertoire. What TCRdb holds here is the immuneACCESS table cut down to in-frame rearrangements. Part of the clones is not present; checked against another copy, under half of the missing clones reflect an unresolved V gene, and the others are unexplained. Clone size and V and J calls were adopted from that table, with D and trimming inferred from the DNA. This sample lists a few hundred thousand clones; about 24% were detected once. The ten top clones hold over 0.01% of the sample.

A single peripheral blood draw of around 120 mL on average was collected from each donor into heparinised tubes. Using a panel that included CD45RO, CCR7, CD25, CD127, CD95 and CD27, naive, central memory, regulatory and stem cell-like memory CD4+ T cells were sorted on a BD FACSAria II. All sorted populations exceeded 98% purity. PBMCs were separated immediately by Lymphoprep density gradient centrifugation and were stained directly, without being cultured. To minimize batch effects, samples were stained and sorted in pairs, one healthy donor with one patient per experiment. The chain is assembled from TRBV25-1 and TRBJ2-4; TRBD2 is a possible D gene, resting on 6 matching bases. Sample: naive CD4+ T cells from blood. The label giving this sample's cell subset or site can be read as: true naive CD4+ T cells. The TCR originated in a woman aged 30 to 39 with type 1 diabetes. The CDR3 protein: CASSIEGLPFQYF. The DNA sequence is as follows: TGTGCCAGCAGTATCGAGGGACTCCCTTTTCAGTACTTC.